A few counts support the clone carrying this T cell receptor (beta chain). Its antigen is unidentified. This record belongs to a study of identical twins. Study results and limitations: Analyses of zero insertions could be partly confounded by invariant MAIT and iNKT cells.

The CDR3 is made up of 15 amino acids. The germline V gene has CDR1 MNHNS and CDR2 SASEGT. V was cut by 2 bases and J by 1 base, with 8 bases left in between. TCRdb re-derived calls from the 5' RACE reads in MiXCR, one entry per CDR3 protein. The table lists 420,000 or so distinct CDR3 sequences, about 18% of them singletons. The rearrangement uses TRBV6-1 and TRBJ2-2; D unclear. The sequenced sample consisted of naive T cells sorted from blood. This clonotype was sampled from a man over 45 in good health. The CDR3 region has the DNA TGTGCCAGCAGTGAAAGGGTGCAGAACACCGGGGAGCTGTTTTTT. Translation gives CASSERVQNTGELFF.